Listed below are T cell receptor beta chains from one sample, sequenced in a study of blood T cells in healthy people across ages. TCRdb re-called the 5' RACE reads with MiXCR, one entry per CDR3 protein. The table has roughly 680,000 distinct CDR3 sequences, roughly 21% seen once. Sequencing input: blood. Receptors originate from a man between 65 and 80 years old in good health. The CDR3 runs from the conserved cysteine through the conserved F or W. Each record gives: D gene, J gene, CDR3 length, V gene, clone size, CDR3 protein, CDR3 DNA. D genes are given only for firm matches. Size is stated for part of the rows, as once, few or many counts, or as a class when the clone is expanded.

d_gene: TRBD1
j_gene: TRBJ1-4
len: 14
v_gene: TRBV5-1
abundance: NA
CDR3aa: CASSGGTGNEELFF
CDR3nt: TGCGCCAGCAGCGGGGGGACAGGGAATGAAGAACTGTTTTTT

d_gene: NA
j_gene: TRBJ2-3
len: 14
v_gene: TRBV29-1
abundance: few
CDR3aa: CSVGENSSTDTQYF
CDR3nt: TGCAGCGTTGGGGAAAACAGCAGCACAGATACGCAGTATTTT

d_gene: TRBD1
j_gene: TRBJ2-5
len: 15
v_gene: TRBV5-5
abundance: few
CDR3aa: CASSSPRTGVETQYF
CDR3nt: TGTGCCAGCAGCTCCCCCCGTACAGGGGTCGAGACCCAGTACTTC

d_gene: NA
j_gene: TRBJ2-5
len: 12
v_gene: TRBV20-1
abundance: few
CDR3aa: CSAHEGQETQYF
CDR3nt: TGCAGTGCTCACGAGGGCCAAGAGACCCAGTACTTC

d_gene: NA
j_gene: TRBJ2-3
len: 13
v_gene: TRBV30
abundance: few
CDR3aa: CAWSTGNTDTQYF
CDR3nt: TGTGCCTGGAGTACAGGGAACACAGATACGCAGTATTTT

d_gene: NA
j_gene: TRBJ2-3
len: 13
v_gene: TRBV20-1
abundance: NA
CDR3aa: CSAHGSGTDTQYF
CDR3nt: TGCAGTGCGCACGGTTCGGGCACAGATACGCAGTATTTT

d_gene: NA
j_gene: TRBJ2-7
len: 15
v_gene: TRBV20-1
abundance: NA
CDR3aa: CSARDGGSIPYEQYF
CDR3nt: TGCAGTGCTAGAGATGGGGGCAGTATACCCTACGAGCAGTACTTC

d_gene: TRBD2
j_gene: TRBJ2-5
len: 15
v_gene: TRBV9
abundance: NA
CDR3aa: CASSLSGAGEETQYF
CDR3nt: TGTGCCAGCAGCCTTAGTGGGGCGGGAGAAGAGACCCAGTACTTC

d_gene: NA
j_gene: TRBJ2-7
len: 14
v_gene: TRBV6-5
abundance: NA
CDR3aa: CASSYSYLAYEQYF
CDR3nt: TGTGCCAGCAGTTACTCTTACCTAGCCTACGAGCAGTACTTC

d_gene: NA
j_gene: TRBJ2-5
len: 14
v_gene: TRBV7-2
abundance: NA
CDR3aa: CASRRVGQRETQYF
CDR3nt: TGTGCCAGCAGGCGTGTTGGGCAACGGGAGACCCAGTACTTC

d_gene: NA
j_gene: TRBJ2-4
len: 10
v_gene: TRBV27
abundance: few
CDR3aa: CATQIRAQYF
CDR3nt: TGTGCCACCCAAATAAGGGCTCAGTACTTC

d_gene: TRBD2
j_gene: TRBJ2-3
len: 15
v_gene: TRBV6-1
abundance: NA
CDR3aa: CANSEGLAGTDTQYF
CDR3nt: TGTGCCAACAGTGAAGGACTAGCGGGGACAGATACGCAGTATTTT

d_gene: NA
j_gene: TRBJ2-5
len: 15
v_gene: TRBV7-9
abundance: once
CDR3aa: CASSLDRAVGETQYF
CDR3nt: TGTGCCAGCAGCTTAGACAGGGCAGTAGGAGAGACCCAGTACTTC

d_gene: NA
j_gene: TRBJ2-1
len: 14
v_gene: TRBV20-1
abundance: NA
CDR3aa: CSALSGSSCNEQFF
CDR3nt: TGCAGTGCTCTATCCGGGAGCTCCTGCAATGAGCAGTTCTTC

d_gene: TRBD1
j_gene: TRBJ2-5
len: 13
v_gene: TRBV27
abundance: NA
CDR3aa: CASRQTGDVTQYF
CDR3nt: TGTGCCAGCAGACAGACAGGGGATGTGACCCAGTACTTC

d_gene: NA
j_gene: TRBJ2-5
len: 14
v_gene: TRBV7-2
abundance: NA
CDR3aa: CASSPFWEQETQYF
CDR3nt: TGTGCCAGCAGCCCATTTTGGGAACAAGAGACCCAGTACTTC

d_gene: NA
j_gene: TRBJ1-2
len: 12
v_gene: TRBV20-1
abundance: NA
CDR3aa: CSARVESSGYTF
CDR3nt: TGCAGTGCTAGAGTAGAGAGCAGTGGCTACACCTTC

d_gene: NA
j_gene: TRBJ1-4
len: 16
v_gene: TRBV6-1
abundance: NA
CDR3aa: CASSESIGTRNEKLFF
CDR3nt: TGTGCCAGCAGTGAATCCATCGGGACCCGGAATGAAAAACTGTTTTTT

d_gene: TRBD1
j_gene: TRBJ2-7
len: 13
v_gene: TRBV10-3
abundance: few
CDR3aa: CAISVRTGDEQYF
CDR3nt: TGTGCCATCAGTGTTCGGACAGGGGACGAGCAGTACTTC

d_gene: NA
j_gene: TRBJ2-5
len: 14
v_gene: TRBV20-1
abundance: few
CDR3aa: CSASPGTDQETQYF
CDR3nt: TGCAGTGCTAGCCCCGGAACAGATCAAGAGACCCAGTACTTC

d_gene: NA
j_gene: TRBJ2-5
len: 14
v_gene: TRBV10-3
abundance: NA
CDR3aa: CAISEVGTSETQYF
CDR3nt: TGTGCCATCAGTGAAGTAGGGACATCAGAGACCCAGTACTTC

d_gene: NA
j_gene: TRBJ2-2
len: 14
v_gene: TRBV7-9
abundance: many
CDR3aa: CASSLNTNTGELFF
CDR3nt: TGTGCCAGCAGCTTAAACACGAACACCGGGGAGCTGTTTTTT

d_gene: NA
j_gene: TRBJ2-5
len: 12
v_gene: TRBV24-1
abundance: NA
CDR3aa: CATSDSLETQYF
CDR3nt: TGTGCCACCAGTGACTCACTGGAGACCCAGTACTTC

d_gene: NA
j_gene: TRBJ2-7
len: 12
v_gene: TRBV5-1
abundance: many
CDR3aa: CASSMQGYEQYF
CDR3nt: TGCGCCAGCAGCATGCAGGGATACGAGCAGTACTTC

d_gene: NA
j_gene: TRBJ1-4
len: 13
v_gene: TRBV20-1
abundance: NA
CDR3aa: CSAKTGAGEKLFF
CDR3nt: TGCAGTGCTAAGACGGGGGCTGGCGAAAAACTGTTTTTT

d_gene: NA
j_gene: TRBJ1-2
len: 13
v_gene: TRBV20-1
abundance: NA
CDR3aa: CSARDARGNGYAF
CDR3nt: TGCAGTGCTAGAGATGCCAGGGGAAATGGCTACGCCTTC

d_gene: NA
j_gene: TRBJ1-1
len: 12
v_gene: TRBV29-1
abundance: once
CDR3aa: CSVQGSHTEAFF
CDR3nt: TGCAGCGTACAGGGTAGTCACACTGAAGCTTTCTTT

d_gene: TRBD2
j_gene: TRBJ2-3
len: 14
v_gene: TRBV6-5
abundance: NA
CDR3aa: CASKGGRHTDTQYF
CDR3nt: TGTGCCAGCAAGGGCGGGAGGCACACAGATACGCAGTATTTT

d_gene: NA
j_gene: TRBJ1-5
len: 12
v_gene: TRBV2
abundance: few
CDR3aa: CASSDGNQPQHF
CDR3nt: TGTGCCAGCAGCGACGGGAATCAGCCCCAGCATTTT

d_gene: NA
j_gene: TRBJ2-7
len: 13
v_gene: TRBV6-5
abundance: NA
CDR3aa: CASSSLQGAKQYF
CDR3nt: TGTGCCAGCAGTTCGCTACAGGGTGCAAAGCAGTACTTC

d_gene: NA
j_gene: TRBJ2-3
len: 14
v_gene: TRBV5-1
abundance: few
CDR3aa: CASSLERITDTQYF
CDR3nt: TGCGCCAGCAGCTTGGAACGGATCACAGATACGCAGTATTTT

d_gene: NA
j_gene: TRBJ1-1
len: 14
v_gene: TRBV6-5
abundance: NA
CDR3aa: CASSSSRVNTEAFF
CDR3nt: TGTGCCAGCTCATCCAGTAGGGTGAACACTGAAGCTTTCTTT

d_gene: NA
j_gene: TRBJ2-1
len: 14
v_gene: TRBV28
abundance: once
CDR3aa: CASSFSNRGNEQFF
CDR3nt: TGTGCCAGCAGTTTTAGTAACCGGGGCAATGAGCAGTTCTTC

d_gene: TRBD1
j_gene: TRBJ1-5
len: 13
v_gene: TRBV24-1
abundance: NA
CDR3aa: CATSTGGNQPQHF
CDR3nt: TGTGCCACCAGTACAGGGGGCAATCAACCCCAGCATTTT

d_gene: TRBD2
j_gene: TRBJ2-3
len: 16
v_gene: TRBV7-6
abundance: NA
CDR3aa: CASSFQAGGSTDTQYF
CDR3nt: TGTGCCAGCAGCTTCCAAGCGGGAGGATCCACAGATACGCAGTATTTT

d_gene: NA
j_gene: TRBJ1-2
len: 13
v_gene: TRBV6-5
abundance: NA
CDR3aa: CASRVPGTAGYTF
CDR3nt: TGTGCCAGCAGAGTTCCCGGGACCGCCGGCTACACCTTC

d_gene: TRBD1
j_gene: TRBJ1-4
len: 14
v_gene: TRBV25-1
abundance: few
CDR3aa: CASSAGQKSEKLFF
CDR3nt: TGTGCCTCCTCGGCGGGACAGAAGAGTGAAAAACTGTTTTTT

d_gene: NA
j_gene: TRBJ2-1
len: 13
v_gene: TRBV10-3
abundance: NA
CDR3aa: CAISETAGQTQFF
CDR3nt: TGTGCCATCAGTGAGACCGCGGGACAGACGCAGTTCTTC

d_gene: NA
j_gene: TRBJ2-7
len: 13
v_gene: TRBV21-1
abundance: few
CDR3aa: CASSKATAREQYF
CDR3nt: TGTGCCAGCAGCAAAGCGACGGCGAGAGAGCAGTACTTC

d_gene: TRBD2
j_gene: TRBJ2-1
len: 16
v_gene: TRBV14
abundance: NA
CDR3aa: CASSPLTSGSYNEQFF
CDR3nt: TGTGCCAGCAGCCCCCTCACTAGCGGCTCCTACAATGAGCAGTTCTTC

d_gene: NA
j_gene: TRBJ1-5
len: 14
v_gene: TRBV5-1
abundance: NA
CDR3aa: CASSLNGGNQPQHF
CDR3nt: TGCGCCAGCAGCTTGAATGGGGGTAATCAGCCCCAGCATTTT

d_gene: TRBD1
j_gene: TRBJ1-4
len: 15
v_gene: TRBV5-1
abundance: NA
CDR3aa: CASITGQSTNEKLFF
CDR3nt: TGCGCCAGCATCACGGGACAGTCAACTAATGAAAAACTGTTTTTT

d_gene: NA
j_gene: TRBJ1-4
len: 20
v_gene: TRBV19
abundance: NA
CDR3aa: CASTGRPSSISSATNEKLFF
CDR3nt: TGTGCCAGTACAGGACGTCCTTCCTCAATCTCGTCCGCAACTAATGAAAAACTGTTTTTT

d_gene: NA
j_gene: TRBJ1-1
len: 13
v_gene: TRBV29-1
abundance: many
CDR3aa: CSAGGGRNTEAFF
CDR3nt: TGCAGCGCCGGGGGAGGGAGGAACACTGAAGCTTTCTTT

d_gene: NA
j_gene: TRBJ1-4
len: 14
v_gene: TRBV19
abundance: NA
CDR3aa: CASRWTSTNEKLFF
CDR3nt: TGTGCCAGTAGGTGGACATCAACTAATGAAAAACTGTTTTTT

d_gene: TRBD2
j_gene: TRBJ2-5
len: 15
v_gene: TRBV5-1
abundance: NA
CDR3aa: CASSQTSGSQETQYF
CDR3nt: TGCGCCAGCAGCCAGACTAGCGGGAGTCAAGAGACCCAGTACTTC

d_gene: NA
j_gene: TRBJ1-1
len: 14
v_gene: TRBV7-3
abundance: NA
CDR3aa: CASSPTGMATEAFF
CDR3nt: TGTGCCAGCAGCCCCACAGGGATGGCCACTGAAGCTTTCTTT

d_gene: TRBD2
j_gene: TRBJ2-4
len: 19
v_gene: TRBV7-2
abundance: NA
CDR3aa: CASSWRRLAERPAKNIQYF
CDR3nt: TGCGCCAGCAGCTGGAGGCGACTAGCGGAGCGCCCAGCCAAAAACATTCAGTACTTC

d_gene: NA
j_gene: TRBJ2-3
len: 15
v_gene: TRBV5-1
abundance: NA
CDR3aa: CASSLWRADTDTQYF
CDR3nt: TGCGCCAGCAGCCTCTGGCGGGCGGACACAGATACGCAGTATTTT

d_gene: TRBD1
j_gene: TRBJ2-5
len: 15
v_gene: TRBV7-9
abundance: NA
CDR3aa: CASSMTGQRVETQYF
CDR3nt: TGTGCCAGCAGCATGACAGGGCAACGGGTCGAGACCCAGTACTTC

d_gene: NA
j_gene: TRBJ2-2
len: 14
v_gene: TRBV20-1
abundance: NA
CDR3aa: CSAIPGQNTGELFF
CDR3nt: TGCAGTGCAATACCGGGACAAAACACCGGGGAGCTGTTTTTT

d_gene: TRBD1
j_gene: TRBJ1-2
len: 16
v_gene: TRBV12-3/TRBV12-4
abundance: NA
CDR3aa: CASSPGTGSYRSAYTF
CDR3nt: TGTGCCAGCAGCCCCGGGACAGGGTCTTACCGCAGCGCCTACACCTTC

d_gene: NA
j_gene: TRBJ1-6
len: 13
v_gene: TRBV27
abundance: many
CDR3aa: CASSLGPVSPLHF
CDR3nt: TGTGCCAGCAGTTTAGGACCGGTTTCACCCCTCCACTTT

d_gene: TRBD2
j_gene: TRBJ2-3
len: 14
v_gene: TRBV10-3
abundance: NA
CDR3aa: CAISDGRSTDTQYF
CDR3nt: TGTGCCATCAGTGACGGGAGGAGCACAGATACGCAGTATTTT

d_gene: TRBD1
j_gene: TRBJ1-4
len: 15
v_gene: TRBV12-3/TRBV12-4
abundance: few
CDR3aa: CASRKGTATNEKLFF
CDR3nt: TGTGCCAGCAGAAAGGGGACAGCAACTAATGAAAAACTGTTTTTT

d_gene: TRBD1
j_gene: TRBJ2-7
len: 13
v_gene: TRBV20-1
abundance: few
CDR3aa: CSAIKTGGYEQYF
CDR3nt: TGCAGTGCTATCAAAACAGGGGGCTACGAGCAGTACTTC

d_gene: TRBD2
j_gene: TRBJ2-7
len: 13
v_gene: TRBV27
abundance: few
CDR3aa: CASSIAGGIRQYF
CDR3nt: TGTGCCAGCAGCATAGCGGGAGGGATTCGGCAGTACTTC

d_gene: NA
j_gene: TRBJ2-1
len: 13
v_gene: TRBV28
abundance: few
CDR3aa: CASSFRQNNEQFF
CDR3nt: TGTGCCAGCAGTTTTCGGCAGAACAATGAGCAGTTCTTC